What follows are 31 T cell receptor beta chains derived from one specimen sequenced in a study of OX40 agonist ivuxolimab in advanced cancers. The data were produced by immunoSEQ multiplex PCR, yet TCRdb's version contains in-frame clones alone and is incomplete. Of about 33,000 clones listed, about 73% are singletons. Specimen: CD4+ or CD8+ T cells sorted from blood, collected in a trial of the OX40 agonist ivuxolimab. Receptors were obtained from an adult with an advanced solid tumor such as melanoma, head and neck, liver or kidney cancer.

V is TRBV7-2 and J is TRBJ1-1, with D hard to call. This CDR3 has 13 residues. Germline lookup yields CDR1 SGHTA and CDR2 FQGNSA. The V gene lost 5 bases and the J gene lost 3 bases, with 10 bases spanning the gap. The CDR3 loop is CASSTARHTEAFF. Here the CDR3 DNA reads TGTGCCAGCAGCACCGCGCGACACACTGAAGCTTTCTTT.

The chain carries TRBV29-1 and TRBJ1-2; D might be TRBD1 (5 bases). The CDR3 has 14 residues. V was trimmed by 0 bases and J by 4 bases, leaving 12 bases between them. Germline lookup yields CDR1 SQVTM and CDR2 ANQGSEA. CDR3 sequence: CSVEDGQLFYGYTF. The CDR3 DNA sequence: TGCAGCGTTGAAGATGGACAACTTTTCTATGGCTACACCTTC.

This chain joins TRBV4-2 and TRBJ2-5; no clear D gene. This CDR3 is 13 amino acids long. V was trimmed by 0 bases and J by 5 bases, leaving 7 bases between them. CDR1 is LGHNA, CDR2 YNFKEQ, per germline. CDR3 nucleotide sequence: TGTGCCAGCAGCCAAGATCCCGGGGAGACCCAGTACTTC. It is translated as CASSQDPGETQYF.

The sample holds one count of this clone. The CDR3 sequence is CASSLTGYGYTF. CDR3 nucleotide sequence: TGTGCCAGCAGCTTAACAGGCTATGGCTACACCTTC. The chain combines TRBV7-9 with TRBJ1-2, with D perhaps matching TRBD1 (5 bases). Trimming removed 2 bases at V and 4 bases at J, with 5 bases between. The CDR3 runs 12 residues. Germline CDR1 and CDR2: SEHNR and FQNEAQ (reference sequence). The variable domain in full, with the rest retrieved from reference TRBV7-9 and TRBJ1-2, is DTGVSQNPRHKITKRGQNVTFRCDPISEHNRLYWYRQTLGQGPEFLTYFQNEAQLEKSRLLSDRFSAERPKGSFSTLEIQRTEQGDSAMYLCASSLTGYGYTFGSGTRLTVV.

This chain links TRBV6-5 with TRBJ1-2, with 7 bases matching TRBD1. Looked up from germline, CDR1 is MNHEY and CDR2 is SVGAGI. The trim removed 3 bases at V and 5 bases at J, leaving 3 bases unmatched. This CDR3 is built from 13 residues. CDR3 DNA: TGTGCCAGCAGTTATGCAGGGGGGTATGGCTACACCTTC. Its translation is CASSYAGGYGYTF.

This chain connects TRBV18 to TRBJ1-5, with D possibly matching TRBD1 (5 bases). V was cut by 2 bases and J by 4 bases, with 6 bases left in between. The CDR3 is made up of 13 amino acids. Per germline, CDR1 KGHSH and CDR2 LQKENI. DNA for the CDR3: TGTGCCAGCTCACCAGGGGCGAATCAGCCCCAGCATTTT. Translating it yields CASSPGANQPQHF.

Comment on this clone: The sample has other DNA sequences that encode this CDR3 too. The chain is built from TRBV11-2 and TRBJ2-7; D perhaps matches TRBD1 (6 bases). V was trimmed by 6 bases and J by 7 bases, leaving 13 bases between them. The germline V gene has CDR1 SGHAT and CDR2 FQNNGV. This CDR3 spans 12 amino acids. The CDR3, as DNA: TGTGCCAGCAGTCAGGGGTTTTTAGAGCAGTACTTC. Its translation is CASSQGFLEQYF.

The chain combines TRBV15 with TRBJ1-1, with D unresolved. This CDR3 has 13 amino acids. V was pared by 3 bases and J by 8 bases, with 13 bases between. The germline V gene encodes CDR1 LNHNV and CDR2 YYDKDF (reference sequence). This chain's CDR3 is CATSSNQGREAFF. The CDR3 coding sequence is TGTGCCACCAGCAGCAATCAAGGACGAGAAGCTTTCTTT.

For the CDR3, the DNA is TGTGCCAGCAGCGTAGCTCTGGACTATGGCTACACCTTC. It encodes CASSVALDYGYTF. V gene TRBV9 combines with J gene TRBJ1-2; D call uncertain. The CDR3 consists of 13 residues. The germline V gene encodes CDR1 SGDLS and CDR2 YYNGEE. Trimming removed 0 bases from V and 3 bases from J, with 6 bases in between.

V and J are TRBV27 and TRBJ1-6; no clear D gene. Deletions cut 6 bases from V and 0 bases from J, with 6 bases between. The CDR3 consists of 14 residues. Per the germline V gene, CDR1 is MNHEY and CDR2 is SMNVEV (reference sequence). CDR3 protein: CASRRASYNSPLHF. CDR3 DNA sequence: TGTGCCAGCAGGAGGGCCTCCTATAATTCACCCCTCCACTTT.

For the CDR3, the DNA is TGCGCCAGCAGCCAATTGTTAGGGGGCACTAATAATTCACCCCTCCACTTT. It is translated as CASSQLLGGTNNSPLHF. The chain couples TRBV4-1 to TRBJ1-6; 7 nucleotides line up with TRBD1. CDR3 size: 17 residues. V lost 2 bases, J lost 5 bases, and 9 bases stayed unmatched. Germline V gene sequence: CDR1 MGHRA, CDR2 YSYEKL.

The chain uses TRBV7-2 and TRBJ2-1, with 9 positions matching TRBD1. The CDR3 covers 14 residues. CDR1 is SGHTA, CDR2 FQGNSA, per germline. Trimming took 5 bases from V and 10 from J; bases not matched to a gene: 9. The CDR3 loop is CASSNRDRVGEQFF. The DNA of the CDR3 is TGTGCCAGCAGCAACCGGGACAGGGTCGGAGAGCAGTTCTTC.

The V and J genes are TRBV11-2 and TRBJ2-1; D is possibly TRBD1 (6 bases). The CDR3 has 13 residues. The V gene's germline CDR1 is SGHAT and CDR2 FQNNGV. The ends were cut back, 5 bases at V and 5 bases at J, with 10 bases in the middle. The CDR3 region has the DNA TGTGCCAGCAGCCCGACAGGTAACAATGAGCAGTTCTTC. Amino acid sequence: CASSPTGNNEQFF.

This clone showed up just a few times. The rearrangement links TRBV7-6 to TRBJ1-1; perhaps TRBD1 as D (5 bases). Germline CDR1 reads SGHVS; CDR2 reads FNYEAQ. The CDR3 has 13 amino acids. Trimming left V 6 bases short and J 0 bases short, with 8 bases between. CDR3 region: CASREGLNTEAFF. In DNA form, the CDR3 reads TGTGCCAGCAGGGAGGGACTGAACACTGAAGCTTTCTTT. Using reference TRBV7-6 and TRBJ1-1 for the parts outside the CDR3, the full variable domain is GAGVSQSPRYKVTKRGQDVALRCDPISGHVSLYWYRQALGQGPEFLTYFNYEAQQDKSGLPNDRFSAERPEGSISTLTIQRTEQRDSAMYRCASREGLNTEAFFGQGTRLTVV.

The rearrangement joins TRBV28 to TRBJ2-7; 9 nucleotides line up with TRBD1. V lost 5 bases and J lost 4; bases outside the gene matches: 9. The CDR3 has 15 residues. CDR1 is MDHEN and CDR2 is SYDVKM in the germline V gene. The CDR3 region is CASSIPGQGLYEQYF. CDR3 DNA sequence: TGTGCCAGCAGTATCCCGGGACAGGGTCTATACGAGCAGTACTTC.

As concerns this clone: Distinct nucleotide sequences in the sample also encode this CDR3. The genes are TRBV10-2 and TRBJ1-5, with unresolved D. Per germline, CDR1 WSHSY and CDR2 SAAADI. This CDR3 spans 12 amino acids. Trimming pared 3 bases from V and 7 bases from J, leaving 7 bases between. The CDR3 DNA is TGCGCCAGCAGTGAACCGACGCAGCCCCAGCATTTT. Protein product: CASSEPTQPQHF.

This clone was found once. The chain carries TRBV11-3 and TRBJ1-5; 7 bases align to TRBD1. With V trimmed by 5 bases and J by 9 bases, 16 bases remained unmatched. This CDR3 is built from 16 residues. Germline V lookup: CDR1 SGHNT, CDR2 YENEEA. The CDR3 DNA sequence: TGTGCCAGCAGCCCCGGACAGGAGACGCGATGGGGGCCCCAGCATTTT. Its protein product is CASSPGQETRWGPQHF. The whole variable domain, filled in from reference TRBV11-3 and TRBJ1-5, reads EAGVVQSPRYKIIEKKQPVAFWCNPISGHNTLYWYLQNLGQGPELLIRYENEEAVDDSQLPKDRFSAERLKGVDSTLKIQPAELGDSAVYLCASSPGQETRWGPQHFGDGTRLSIL.

V is TRBV9 and J is TRBJ1-4; 7 positions match TRBD1. Germline values: CDR1 SGDLS, CDR2 YYNGEE. This CDR3 comprises 17 residues. Trimming cost V 3 bases and J 7 bases; bases outside gene matches: 15. The CDR3 bases are TGTGCCAGCAGCGCCGGGAGCCGGGACAGCCGTAGTGAAAAACTGTTTTTT. This gives the protein CASSAGSRDSRSEKLFF.

The chain couples TRBV10-3 to TRBJ2-3; 9 bases map to TRBD1. The trim removed 6 bases at V and 6 bases at J, leaving 7 bases unmatched. The germline V gene has CDR1 ENHRY and CDR2 SYGVKD. This CDR3 has 14 amino acids. CDR3 nucleotides: TGTGCCATCAGCCCCCGGACAGGGGTGGATACGCAGTATTTT. This encodes CAISPRTGVDTQYF.

The rearrangement links TRBV7-8 to TRBJ2-7, with 7 bases aligning to TRBD2. From germline, CDR1 is SGHVS and CDR2 FQNEAQ. The CDR3 has 14 amino acids. V lost 1 base, J lost 4 bases, and 4 bases stayed unmatched. The CDR3 region has the DNA TGTGCCAGCAGCTTAGTTGAGGGAGGGTACGAGCAGTACGTC. This translates into CASSLVEGGYEQYV.

This clone was observed a handful of times. This chain uses TRBV9 with TRBJ1-1, with D unresolved. The germline V and J ends were trimmed by 3 bases and 0 bases, with 6 bases remaining between them. From germline, CDR1 is SGDLS and CDR2 YYNGEE. The CDR3 contains 13 residues. CDR3 region: CASSGGMNTEAFF. Written as DNA, the CDR3 is TGTGCCAGCAGCGGTGGAATGAACACTGAAGCTTTCTTT. Complete variable domain (other parts from reference TRBV9 and TRBJ1-1): DSGVTQTPKHLITATGQRVTLRCSPRSGDLSVYWYQQSLDQGLQFLIQYYNGEERAKGNILERFSAQQFPDLHSELNLSSLELGDSALYFCASSGGMNTEAFFGQGTRLTVV.

This clone is medium-sized (0.01 to 0.1%) by share. The chain has TRBV2 and TRBJ2-1; 10 nucleotides match TRBD2. The CDR3 has 13 residues. Germline V gene lookup returns CDR1 SNHLY and CDR2 FYNNEI. V gave up 8 bases and J gave up 8 bases; unmatched junction bases: 6. CDR3 sequence reads: CASWSGGDYEQFF. DNA for the CDR3: TGTGCCAGCTGGAGCGGGGGGGACTATGAGCAGTTCTTC.

V gene TRBV6-1 combines with J gene TRBJ2-1; D may match TRBD1 or TRBD2 (5 bases each). CDR1 MNHNS and CDR2 SASEGT come from the germline V gene. Trimming took 11 bases from V and 5 from J, leaving 16 bases between them. CDR3 size: 13 residues. Here the CDR3 DNA reads TGTGCCTTGCATGGGGACGGCCACAATGAGCAGTTCTTC. Amino acids: CALHGDGHNEQFF.

The chain carries TRBV29-1 and TRBJ2-7; D tentatively reads TRBD1 or TRBD2 (6 bases each). This CDR3 contains 13 residues. Trimming pared 7 bases from V and 5 bases from J, leaving 18 bases between. Germline assignment: CDR1 SQVTM and CDR2 ANQGSEA. Written as DNA, the CDR3 is TGCAGCGCCATCCGGGGGACAAACCACGAGCAGTACTTC. Translating it yields CSAIRGTNHEQYF.

This clone was picked up one time. The chain couples TRBV11-3 to TRBJ2-3, with D tentatively TRBD1 or TRBD2 (5 bases each). Germline V CDR1 and CDR2: SGHNT, YENEEA. Deletions cut 0 bases from V and 9 bases from J, with 10 bases between. The CDR3 has 13 amino acids. The CDR3: CASSLDGDGTQYF. CDR3 coding DNA: TGTGCCAGCAGCTTAGATGGGGACGGAACGCAGTATTTT.

The CDR3 loop reads CASSEFGWGEAFF. CDR3 DNA sequence: TGTGCCAGCAGTGAATTCGGTTGGGGTGAAGCTTTCTTT. The genes are TRBV25-1 and TRBJ1-1; D is undetermined. Germline V CDR1 and CDR2: MGHDK, SYGVNS. The CDR3 runs 13 residues. Trimming removed 1 base at V and 7 bases at J, with 10 bases between.

J is TRBJ1-1 and V is TRBV4-2; the match to TRBD1 covers 7 bases. CDR1 and CDR2 from the germline V gene are LGHNA and YNFKEQ. The V segment lost 3 bases and the J segment 0 bases; nucleotides outside the gene matches: 4. CDR3 length: 15 amino acids. The CDR3 sequence: CASSQAGGLNTEAFF. In nucleotides, the CDR3 is TGTGCCAGCAGCCAGGCAGGGGGGCTGAACACTGAAGCTTTCTTT.

The rearrangement joins TRBV5-1 to TRBJ2-1; 9 positions match TRBD2. Germline V CDR1 and CDR2: SGHRS, YFSETQ. CDR3 length: 16 residues. V lost 5 bases, J lost 9 bases, and 15 bases stayed unmatched. The CDR3 sequence is CASSLLTSGGDREQFF. The CDR3 DNA follows: TGCGCCAGCAGTCTACTGACTAGCGGAGGGGATCGTGAGCAGTTCTTC.

V and J are TRBV6-1 and TRBJ1-2, with TRBD1 matching over 7 bases. Germline values: CDR1 MNHNS, CDR2 SASEGT. V shed 10 bases, J shed 7 bases, and the junction held 15 bases outside the gene matches. The CDR3 runs to 14 residues. This CDR3 is CATYSLRQGGGYTF. Written as DNA, the CDR3 is TGTGCCACCTATAGTCTTCGACAGGGAGGTGGCTACACCTTC.

This clone is judged medium-sized. The rearrangement joins TRBV29-1 to TRBJ1-2, with a weak D call TRBD1 (6 bases). V lost 1 base to trimming and J lost 4 bases, with 10 bases between them. Germline CDR1 SQVTM, CDR2 ANQGSEA. This CDR3 region has 13 residues. In DNA, the CDR3 is TGCAGCGTTGAAGGGAGCAGGGGCTATGGCTACACCTTC. This translates into CSVEGSRGYGYTF.

The chain links TRBV4-1 to TRBJ1-5; tentatively, D is TRBD1 (6 bases). This CDR3 region has 16 residues. The V and J ends lost 4 bases and 3 bases respectively, with 16 bases between them. Germline V lookup: CDR1 MGHRA, CDR2 YSYEKL. The CDR3 region is CASSLVGGADNQPQHF. CDR3 sequence (DNA): TGCGCCAGCAGCCTTGTTGGGGGGGCCGACAATCAGCCCCAGCATTTT.